What follows are 27 T cell receptor beta chains derived from one specimen sequenced in a study of cytomegalovirus exposure and HLA in healthy donors. 60 Vbeta and 13 Jbeta primers were used in PCR. Clones were read by immunoSEQ multiplex PCR, and TCRdb kept only the in-frame ones, dropping some. The data show around 180,000 clones, 70% to 80% seen once. What was sequenced was PBMCs. These receptors were obtained from a man in his sixties in good health and CMV-seronegative.

This clone was seen more than once but under ten times. The chain employs TRBV2 and TRBJ1-1; 7 bases align to TRBD1. The trim removed 11 bases at V and 4 bases at J, leaving 10 bases unmatched. The germline V gene has CDR1 SNHLY and CDR2 FYNNEI. The CDR3 is 13 amino acids. The CDR3: CAGKTGPSTEAFF. As DNA, the CDR3 is TGTGCCGGTAAGACAGGGCCCAGCACTGAAGCTTTCTTT.

The chain couples TRBV29-1 to TRBJ1-2, with TRBD1 as a possible D gene (6 bases). The CDR3 runs to 16 residues. Looked up from germline, CDR1 is SQVTM and CDR2 is ANQGSEA. Trimming cost V 1 base and J 3 bases, with 18 bases left between them. The CDR3: CSVEVRDRNLDYGYTF. CDR3 DNA sequence: TGCAGCGTTGAAGTCAGAGACAGGAACCTAGACTATGGCTACACCTTC.

The chain links TRBV27 to TRBJ1-2; D unclear. The CDR3 sequence is 13 residues long. Germline V CDR1 and CDR2: MNHEY, SMNVEV (reference sequence). Trimming cost V 3 bases and J 2 bases, with 7 bases left between them. CDR3 amino acids: CASSFPGNYGYTF. The CDR3 coding sequence is TGTGCCAGCAGTTTCCCGGGGAACTATGGCTACACCTTC.

In DNA form, the CDR3 reads TGTGCCAGCAGTTTATCTGGACTAGACGAGCAGTACTTC. Amino acid sequence: CASSLSGLDEQYF. The chain uses TRBV27 and TRBJ2-7; 7 bases match TRBD2. V shed 0 bases and J 5 bases; nucleotides not matched to a gene: 1. The CDR3 totals 13 residues. CDR1 and CDR2 (germline): MNHEY, SMNVEV (reference sequence).

The CDR3 sequence: CAISTPGQGAGEQYF. The CDR3 bases are TGTGCCATCAGTACCCCGGGACAGGGGGCGGGGGAGCAGTACTTC. V and J are TRBV10-3 and TRBJ2-7, with 12 bases fitting TRBD1. The germline V gene encodes CDR1 ENHRY and CDR2 SYGVKD. The CDR3 has 15 amino acids. The trim removed 5 bases at V and 7 bases at J, leaving 9 bases unmatched.

This clone was observed once. Different DNA sequences within this sample yield the same CDR3. This sequence joins TRBV7-8 and TRBJ2-7; no firm D call. This CDR3 region has 13 residues. The germline gives CDR1 SGHVS, CDR2 FQNEAQ. The ends were cut back, 5 bases at V and 3 bases at J, with 11 bases in the middle. The CDR3 DNA reads TGTGCCAGCAGCCCTGACACAAGCTACGAGCAGTACTTC. It is translated as CASSPDTSYEQYF.

The V call is TRBV2, the J call TRBJ2-7; D is undetermined. This CDR3 spans 11 amino acids. Trimming removed 3 bases from V and 6 bases from J, with 6 bases in between. CDR1 and CDR2 (germline): SNHLY, FYNNEI. The chain's CDR3 is CASSELCEQYF. CDR3 nucleotide sequence: TGTGCCAGCAGTGAGTTATGCGAGCAGTACTTC.

V gene TRBV2 combines with J gene TRBJ1-1, with D perhaps matching TRBD1 (6 bases). V lost 4 bases and J 0 bases, leaving 9 bases between the germline ends. This CDR3 is built from 14 residues. Germline CDR1 reads SNHLY; CDR2 reads FYNNEI. CDR3 sequence reads: CASSVDRLNTEAFF. CDR3 DNA sequence: TGTGCCAGCAGTGTCGACAGGCTGAACACTGAAGCTTTCTTT.

This clone has only a few counts. The CDR3 DNA reads as TGTGCCAGCAGTTTGACAGGGACTCGAACTGAAGCTTTCTTT. It codes for CASSLTGTRTEAFF. The rearrangement joins TRBV6-5 to TRBJ1-1, with 7 bases matching TRBD1. Unmatched junction bases numbered 7, after V lost 4 bases and J lost 5 bases. Germline V gives CDR1 MNHEY, CDR2 SVGAGI. The length of the CDR3 is 14 residues.

The V call is TRBV19, the J call TRBJ1-4, with D possibly being TRBD1 (6 bases). Trimming stripped 3 bases from V and 2 bases from J, with 7 bases between. Germline CDR1 and CDR2: LNHDA and SQIVND (reference sequence). The CDR3 covers 14 residues. The CDR3 DNA sequence: TGTGCCAGTAGTATCGACAGGACTAATGAAAAACTGTTTTTT. It codes for CASSIDRTNEKLFF.

V usage is TRBV7-8 and J usage is TRBJ1-1; D is unclear. V was clipped by 5 bases and J by 1 base, with 11 bases between them. This CDR3 is built from 14 residues. In germline, CDR1 is SGHVS, CDR2 FQNEAQ. The CDR3 sequence is CASSPYAGNTEAFF. The CDR3 DNA reads TGTGCCAGCAGCCCTTACGCGGGGAACACTGAAGCTTTCTTT.

Details on this clone: At one end the junction does not follow the germline gene, possibly because of a read error. The V call is TRBV7-2, the J call TRBJ2-3, with 9 bases aligning to TRBD1. This CDR3 is built from 13 residues. CDR1 and CDR2 from the germline V gene are SGHTA and FQGNSA. CDR3 in amino acids: CASSSAAGTGFLF. For the CDR3, the DNA is TGTGCCAGCAGCTCCGCGGCCGGGACAGGGTTCCTTTTT. Full variable domain (missing parts from reference TRBV7-2 and TRBJ2-3): GAGVSQSPSNKVTEKGKDVELRCDPISGHTALYWYRQSLGQGLEFLIYFQGNSAPDKSGLPSDRFSAERTGGSVSTLTIQRTQQEDSAVYLCASSSAAGTGFLFGPGTRLTVL.

The gene calls are TRBV5-1 and TRBJ1-2; 10 positions agree with TRBD1. Trimming took 4 bases from V and 7 from J; bases not matched to a gene: 13. Germline CDR1 SGHRS, CDR2 YFSETQ. This CDR3 region has 16 residues. The CDR3 region is CASSQGVAGQGRGYTF. The CDR3, as DNA: TGCGCCAGCAGCCAAGGCGTGGCGGGACAGGGGCGTGGCTACACCTTC.

The V call is TRBV27, the J call TRBJ2-1; TRBD2 aligns across 7 bases. Germline assignment: CDR1 MNHEY and CDR2 SMNVEV (reference sequence). The CDR3 is 15 amino acids. V lost 4 bases to trimming and J lost 4 bases; unmatched junction nucleotides: 7. For the CDR3, the DNA is TGTGCCAGCAGTTCCTCTAGCGGAAAATACAATGAGCAGTTCTTC. Protein sequence: CASSSSSGKYNEQFF.

The chain recombines TRBV7-9 with TRBJ2-7; 16 bases align to TRBD2. The germline V gene has CDR1 SEHNR and CDR2 FQNEAQ (reference sequence). The J segment lost 3 bases and the V segment lost 5 bases, leaving 7 bases of the junction unmatched. This CDR3 spans 17 amino acids. CDR3 DNA: TGTGCCAGCAGCCCCGAGGGACTAGCGGGAGGGATCTACGAGCAGTACTTC. Translated: CASSPEGLAGGIYEQYF.

This clone has a handful of counts. The J gene is TRBJ1-1, the V gene TRBV6-5; TRBD1 agrees at 7 bases. After removal of 6 bases from V and 11 bases from J, the junction contained 18 bases not matched to a gene. Germline CDR1 MNHEY, CDR2 SVGAGI. The CDR3 consists of 15 residues. The CDR3 DNA reads TGTGCCAGCAGGGGGACAGATTGGCGCGGCGTCGTGGCTTTCTTT. Translation: CASRGTDWRGVVAFF.

The chain employs TRBV10-3 and TRBJ1-5; 10 nucleotides line up with TRBD1. The V and J ends lost 2 bases and 4 bases, in that order; junction bases with no gene match: 2. CDR1 and CDR2 (germline): ENHRY, SYGVKD. The CDR3 sequence is 15 residues long. The CDR3 DNA follows: TGTGCCATCAGTGAGCCGGGACAGGGGAATCAGCCCCAGCATTTT. This gives the protein CAISEPGQGNQPQHF.

This chain connects TRBV7-9 to TRBJ1-1, with 8 nucleotides matching TRBD1. Trimming cost V 2 bases and J 4 bases; bases outside gene matches: 3. CDR1 and CDR2 from the germline V gene are SEHNR and FQNEAQ (reference sequence). The CDR3 is 14 residues long. CDR3 nucleotides: TGTGCCAGCAGCTTACAGGGGGCGGGCACTGAAGCTTTCTTT. Encoded protein: CASSLQGAGTEAFF.

The J gene is TRBJ2-1, the V gene TRBV10-3, with D perhaps TRBD1 (6 bases). This CDR3 has 14 residues. The germline V gene encodes CDR1 ENHRY and CDR2 SYGVKD. The V and J ends lost 10 bases and 7 bases respectively, with 20 bases between them. The CDR3, as DNA: TGTGCCACCGCGCAGGGGCATCAATTTAATGAGCAGTTCTTC. Protein sequence: CATAQGHQFNEQFF.

The chain has TRBV10-1 and TRBJ2-2; D ambiguous. Germline CDR1 WNHNN, CDR2 SYGVQD (reference sequence). The CDR3 sequence is 12 residues long. Trimming removed 5 bases from V and 2 bases from J, with 3 bases in between. The CDR3 here is CASSPNTGELFF. The CDR3 nucleotides read TGCGCCAGCAGTCCAAACACCGGGGAGCTGTTTTTT.

The CDR3 DNA sequence: TGTGCCAGCAGCCCTACCCCCTCTTATGAGCAGTTCTTC. It is translated as CASSPTPSYEQFF. The J gene is TRBJ2-1, the V gene TRBV7-3; D is ambiguous. V gave up 5 bases and J gave up 8 bases, with 13 bases separating them. This CDR3 is 13 amino acids long. The germline V gene encodes CDR1 SGHTA and CDR2 FQGTGA.

V usage is TRBV5-1 and J usage is TRBJ2-7; 9 bases are a match to TRBD1. Germline V gene data show CDR1 as SGHRS and CDR2 as YFSETQ. The CDR3 sequence is 15 residues long. Trimming at V came to 4 bases and at J to 0 bases, leaving 5 bases not matched to a gene. The CDR3 region is CASSQTGGASYEQYF. The DNA of the CDR3 is TGCGCCAGCAGCCAAACAGGGGGCGCCTCCTACGAGCAGTACTTC.

This clone showed up just a few times. As DNA, the CDR3 is TGTGCCAGCAGCCAAGGCAGGGGGCCTCAAGAGACCCAGTACTTC. It is translated as CASSQGRGPQETQYF. The gene calls are TRBV4-2 and TRBJ2-5, with 8 positions matching TRBD1. The CDR3 runs to 15 residues. Germline loops: CDR1 LGHNA, CDR2 YNFKEQ. Trimming at V came to 1 base and at J to 2 bases, leaving 3 bases not matched to a gene.

The chain is built from TRBV18 and TRBJ2-7; D is undetermined. V lost 5 bases to trimming and J lost 3 bases, with 11 bases between them. Per germline, CDR1 KGHSH and CDR2 LQKENI. The CDR3 loop spans 13 amino acids. CDR3 coding DNA: TGTGCCAGCTCATCCCCCGGCGGCTACGAGCAGTACTTC. Its translation is CASSSPGGYEQYF.

The CDR3 here is CASSYSDRGNNSPLHF. DNA for the CDR3: TGTGCCAGCAGTTACTCGGACAGGGGAAATAATTCACCCCTCCACTTT. The rearrangement links TRBV6-5 to TRBJ1-6, with 9 nucleotides matching TRBD1. The CDR3 loop spans 16 amino acids. CDR1 is MNHEY, CDR2 SVGAGI, per germline. The ends lost 0 bases at V and 5 bases at J; junction bases unmatched: 2.

This chain uses TRBV6-5 with TRBJ1-1, with 8 bases that match TRBD1. Germline trimming cut 6 bases from V and 0 bases from J; bases unmatched to any gene: 6. The germline gives CDR1 MNHEY, CDR2 SVGAGI. CDR3 length equals 15 residues. The CDR3 protein is CASREHRGMNTEAFF. Written as DNA, the CDR3 is TGTGCCAGCAGGGAACACAGGGGGATGAACACTGAAGCTTTCTTT.

There are a few counts of this clone. The V gene is TRBV7-8, the J gene TRBJ1-2; 10 bases fit TRBD1. V trimming: 4 bases; J trimming: 4 bases; junction bases outside the gene matches: 12. CDR1 and CDR2 from the germline V gene are SGHVS and FQNEAQ. The CDR3 loop spans 17 amino acids. CDR3 amino acids: CASSSRDRGTSFYGYTF. For the CDR3, the DNA is TGTGCCAGCAGCTCCCGGGACAGGGGAACCTCCTTCTATGGCTACACCTTC. The full variable domain, with the rest looked up from reference TRBV7-8 and TRBJ1-2, is GAGVSQSPRYKVAKRGQDVALRCDPISGHVSLFWYQQALGQGPEFLTYFQNEAQLDKSGLPSDRFFAERPEGSVSTLKIQRTQQEDSAVYLCASSSRDRGTSFYGYTFGSGTRLTVV.